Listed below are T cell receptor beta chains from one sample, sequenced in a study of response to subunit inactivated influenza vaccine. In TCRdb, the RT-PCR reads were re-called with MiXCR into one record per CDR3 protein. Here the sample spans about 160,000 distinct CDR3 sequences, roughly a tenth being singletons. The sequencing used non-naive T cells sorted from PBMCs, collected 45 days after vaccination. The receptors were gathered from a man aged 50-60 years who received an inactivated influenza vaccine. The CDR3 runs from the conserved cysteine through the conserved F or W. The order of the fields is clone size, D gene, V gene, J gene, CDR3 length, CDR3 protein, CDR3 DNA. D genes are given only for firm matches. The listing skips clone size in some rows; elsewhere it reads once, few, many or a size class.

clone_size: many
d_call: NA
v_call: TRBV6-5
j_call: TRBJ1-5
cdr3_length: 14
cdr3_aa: CASSYRVGDQPQHF
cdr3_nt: TGTGCCAGCAGTTACAGGGTTGGAGATCAGCCCCAGCATTTT

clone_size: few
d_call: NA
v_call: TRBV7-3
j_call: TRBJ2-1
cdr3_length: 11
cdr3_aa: CASSKGYEQFF
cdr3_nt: TGTGCCAGCAGCAAGGGGTATGAGCAGTTCTTC

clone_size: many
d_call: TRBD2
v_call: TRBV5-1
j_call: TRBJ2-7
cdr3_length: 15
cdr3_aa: CASSFDGTRTYEQYF
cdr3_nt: TGCGCCAGCAGCTTTGACGGGACTAGAACCTACGAGCAGTACTTC

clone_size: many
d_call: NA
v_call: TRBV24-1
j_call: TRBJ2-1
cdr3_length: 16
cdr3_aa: CATSDLGGGDNNEQFF
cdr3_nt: TGTGCCACCAGTGATTTAGGAGGGGGAGATAACAATGAGCAGTTCTTC

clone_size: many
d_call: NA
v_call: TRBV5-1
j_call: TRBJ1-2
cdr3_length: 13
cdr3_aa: CASSPLDTDGYTF
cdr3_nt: TGCGCCAGCAGCCCACTGGACACGGATGGCTACACCTTC

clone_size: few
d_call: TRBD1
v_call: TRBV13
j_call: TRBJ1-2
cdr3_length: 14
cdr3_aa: CASSSTGSSYGYTF
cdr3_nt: TGTGCCAGCAGCTCGACAGGGTCTTCGTATGGCTACACCTTC

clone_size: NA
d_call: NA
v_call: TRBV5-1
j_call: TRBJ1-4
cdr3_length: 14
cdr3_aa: CASSLGAGHGKLFF
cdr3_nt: TGCGCCAGCAGCTTGGGCGCAGGGCATGGAAAACTGTTTTTT

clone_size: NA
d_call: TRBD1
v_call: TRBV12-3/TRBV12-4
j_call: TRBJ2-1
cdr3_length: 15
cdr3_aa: CASRGRTGVSDEQFF
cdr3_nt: TGTGCCAGCAGGGGCCGGACAGGGGTATCAGATGAGCAGTTCTTC

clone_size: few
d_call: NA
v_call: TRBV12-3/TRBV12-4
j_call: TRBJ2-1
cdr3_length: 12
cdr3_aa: CASSLERNEQFF
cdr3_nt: TGTGCCAGCAGTTTGGAGCGTAATGAGCAGTTCTTC

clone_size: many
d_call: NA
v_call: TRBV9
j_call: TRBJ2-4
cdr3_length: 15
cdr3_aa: CASSPSGGRTDIQYF
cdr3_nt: TGTGCCAGCAGCCCAAGTGGGGGGAGAACGGACATTCAGTACTTC

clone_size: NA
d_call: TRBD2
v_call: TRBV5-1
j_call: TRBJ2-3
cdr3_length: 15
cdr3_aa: CASSFGTSGTDTQYF
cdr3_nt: TGCGCCAGCAGCTTTGGGACTAGCGGCACAGATACGCAGTATTTT

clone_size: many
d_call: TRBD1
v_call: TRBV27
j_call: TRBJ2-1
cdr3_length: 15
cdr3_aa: CASSLVGQGINEQFF
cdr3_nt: TGTGCCAGCAGTTTGGTGGGACAGGGGATCAATGAGCAGTTCTTC

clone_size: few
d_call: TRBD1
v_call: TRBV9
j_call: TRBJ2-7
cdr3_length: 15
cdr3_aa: CASSGGQGPTYEQYF
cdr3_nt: TGTGCCAGCAGCGGGGGACAGGGGCCTACCTACGAGCAGTACTTC

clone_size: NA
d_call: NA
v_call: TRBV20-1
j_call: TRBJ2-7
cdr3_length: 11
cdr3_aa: CSASALGEQYF
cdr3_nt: TGCAGTGCTTCTGCTCTAGGCGAGCAGTACTTC

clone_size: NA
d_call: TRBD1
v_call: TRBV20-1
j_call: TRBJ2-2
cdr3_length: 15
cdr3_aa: CSARGRGRGTGELFF
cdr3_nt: TGCAGTGCTAGAGGCAGGGGGCGAGGCACCGGGGAGCTGTTTTTT

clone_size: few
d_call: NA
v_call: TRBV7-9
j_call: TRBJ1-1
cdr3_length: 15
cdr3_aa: CASSLFVGVNTEAFF
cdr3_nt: TGTGCCAGCAGCTTATTTGTAGGGGTGAACACTGAAGCTTTCTTT

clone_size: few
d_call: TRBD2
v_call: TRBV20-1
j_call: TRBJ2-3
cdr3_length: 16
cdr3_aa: CSARKLAGVKTDTQYF
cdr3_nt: TGCAGTGCTAGGAAACTAGCGGGAGTAAAAACAGATACGCAGTATTTT

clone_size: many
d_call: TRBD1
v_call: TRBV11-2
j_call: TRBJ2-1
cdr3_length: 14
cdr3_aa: CASSFGTGGNEQFF
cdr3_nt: TGTGCCAGCAGCTTCGGGACAGGAGGGAATGAGCAGTTCTTC

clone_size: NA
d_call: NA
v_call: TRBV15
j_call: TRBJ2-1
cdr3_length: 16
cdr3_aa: CATSRPRVAGNNEQFF
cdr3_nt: TGTGCCACCAGCAGACCGAGGGTTGCAGGGAACAATGAGCAGTTCTTC

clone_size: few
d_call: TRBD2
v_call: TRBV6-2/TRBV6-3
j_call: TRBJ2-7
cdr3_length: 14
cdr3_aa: CASSFLAGVYEQYF
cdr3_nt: TGTGCCAGCAGTTTTCTAGCGGGAGTGTACGAGCAGTACTTC

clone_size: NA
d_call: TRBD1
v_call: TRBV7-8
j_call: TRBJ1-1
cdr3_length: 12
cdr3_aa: CASSLDRAEAFF
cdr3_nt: TGTGCCAGCAGCTTGGACAGGGCTGAAGCTTTCTTT

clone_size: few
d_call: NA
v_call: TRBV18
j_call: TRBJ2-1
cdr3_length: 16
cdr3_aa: CASSPQERGIYNEQFF
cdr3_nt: TGTGCCAGCTCACCGCAGGAGAGGGGAATTTACAATGAGCAGTTCTTC

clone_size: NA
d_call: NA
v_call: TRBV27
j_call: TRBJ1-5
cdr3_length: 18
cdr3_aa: CASSLRSPSTGPGIPQHF
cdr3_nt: TGTGCCAGCAGTTTAAGATCACCTTCGACAGGCCCGGGGATACCCCAGCATTTT

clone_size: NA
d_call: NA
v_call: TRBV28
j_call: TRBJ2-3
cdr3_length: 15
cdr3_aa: CASSLRSSSRDTQYF
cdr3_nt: TGTGCCAGCAGTTTAAGGTCTAGCTCCAGAGATACGCAGTATTTT

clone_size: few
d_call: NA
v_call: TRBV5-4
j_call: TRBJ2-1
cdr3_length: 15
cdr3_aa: CASSLRQVSYNEQFF
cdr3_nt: TGTGCCAGCAGCTTGAGGCAGGTGTCCTACAATGAGCAGTTCTTC

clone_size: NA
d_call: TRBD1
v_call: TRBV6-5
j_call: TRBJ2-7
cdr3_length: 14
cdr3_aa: CASSYPGTAYEQYF
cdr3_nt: TGTGCCAGCAGTTACCCCGGGACAGCCTACGAGCAGTACTTC

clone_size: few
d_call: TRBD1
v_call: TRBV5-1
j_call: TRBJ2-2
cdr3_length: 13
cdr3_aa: CASSPGQARELFF
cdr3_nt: TGCGCCAGCAGCCCAGGACAGGCCAGGGAGCTGTTTTTT

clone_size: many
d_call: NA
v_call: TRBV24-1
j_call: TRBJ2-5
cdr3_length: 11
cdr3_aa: CATSDLETQYF
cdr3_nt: TGTGCCACCAGTGATTTGGAGACCCAGTACTTC

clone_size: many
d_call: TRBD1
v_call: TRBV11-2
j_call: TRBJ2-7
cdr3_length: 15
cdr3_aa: CASSIWDRPSYEQYF
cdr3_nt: TGTGCCAGCAGCATCTGGGACAGGCCCTCCTACGAGCAGTACTTC

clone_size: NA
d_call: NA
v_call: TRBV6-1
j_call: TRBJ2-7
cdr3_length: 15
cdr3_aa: CASGPLRLSFYEQYF
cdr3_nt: TGTGCCAGCGGACCCCTAAGGCTGAGCTTCTACGAGCAGTACTTC

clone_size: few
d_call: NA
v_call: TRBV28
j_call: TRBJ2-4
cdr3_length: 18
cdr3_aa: CASSLRGQLRRDKNIQYF
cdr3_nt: TGTGCCAGCAGTTTACGGGGTCAGTTAAGGAGGGACAAAAACATTCAGTACTTC

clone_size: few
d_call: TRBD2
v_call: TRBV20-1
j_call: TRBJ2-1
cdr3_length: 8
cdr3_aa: CSAPTSAF
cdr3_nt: TGCAGTGCTCCGACTAGCGCCTTC

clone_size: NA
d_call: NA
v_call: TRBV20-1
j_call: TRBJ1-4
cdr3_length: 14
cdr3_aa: CSARVKGTNEKLFF
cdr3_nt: TGCAGTGCTAGAGTCAAGGGGACTAATGAAAAACTGTTTTTT